The clone carrying this TCR beta chain was seen a single time. The antigen remains undetermined. CDR1 is MNHNS, CDR2 SASEGT, per germline. Trimming removed 5 bases from V and 8 bases from J, with 12 bases in between. The CDR3 is 12 residues long. This specimen belongs to a study of cytomegalovirus exposure and HLA in healthy donors. Study-wide findings and caveats: TCR beta chains associated with HLA were, in a later analysis, more clonally expanded than equally common others. The records held CMV serostatus as the only immune exposure information. The study flagged fewer than 200 TCR beta chains as cytomegalovirus-associated. One cluster of highly shared sequence variants probably arose as a sequencing artifact.

The PCR ran on 60 Vbeta and 13 Jbeta primers. Some clones are missing from TCRdb's copy, which holds only in-frame ones; the method was immunoSEQ multiplex PCR. This table has about 190,000 clones, roughly 81% appearing once. The genes are TRBV6-1 and TRBJ1-2; no firm D call. The origin of this receptor is a woman aged 25-40 years in good health and CMV-seropositive. Material: PBMCs. CDR3 in DNA: TGTGCCAGCAGTCGGACCCCGGGGGGCTACACCTTC. As protein: CASSRTPGGYTF.